Listed here are 24 T cell receptor beta chains from one sample, sequenced in a study of post-analysis software for immune sequencing data. Study outcomes and limitations: Controls had lower frequencies than patients of roughly five TRBV segments, which included TRBV5-6, TRBV5-1 and TRBV20-1.

For these TCRs, the target antigens are not known. Every TCR beta cDNA library bore unique molecular identifiers. One entry per CDR3 protein results from TCRdb running MiXCR on the PCR reads. The table lists a few hundred thousand distinct CDR3 sequences, less than 35% of them singletons. Sequencing input: blood. Receptors originate from a girl between 5 and 17 years old with multiple sclerosis.

The rearrangement uses TRBV7-9 and TRBJ2-3; D is tentatively TRBD1 or TRBD2 (5 bases each). Looked up from germline, CDR1 is SEHNR and CDR2 is FQNEAQ (reference sequence). The CDR3 is 18 residues long. V lost 2 bases and J 0 bases, leaving 18 bases between the germline ends. CDR3 DNA sequence: TGTGCCAGCAGCTTACCTGGCTTCCGGGACGCTAGCACAGATACGCAGTATTTT. Encoded protein: CASSLPGFRDASTDTQYF. Drawing the rest from reference TRBV7-9 and TRBJ2-3, the complete variable domain is DTGVSQNPRHKITKRGQNVTFRCDPISEHNRLYWYRQTLGQGPEFLTYFQNEAQLEKSRLLSDRFSAERPKGSFSTLEIQRTEQGDSAMYLCASSLPGFRDASTDTQYFGPGTRLTVL.

CDR3 protein: CSVDGQGQGETQYF. In DNA, the CDR3 is TGCAGCGTTGACGGACAGGGACAGGGAGAGACCCAGTACTTC. The V gene is TRBV29-1, the J gene TRBJ2-5; 9 positions agree with TRBD1. CDR1 is SQVTM, CDR2 ANQGSEA, per germline. Trimming removed 3 bases from V and 4 bases from J; junction bases left unmatched: 6. The CDR3 contains 14 residues.

The genes are TRBV4-1 and TRBJ1-2, with unresolved D. The CDR3 is made up of 12 amino acids. V lost 1 base to trimming and J lost 6 bases, with 6 bases between them. Germline V gene lookup returns CDR1 MGHRA and CDR2 YSYEKL. This CDR3 reads CASSQGSHGYTF. The CDR3 bases are TGCGCCAGCAGCCAAGGCAGCCATGGCTACACCTTC.

This chain connects TRBV5-1 to TRBJ2-5, with D possibly TRBD1 on 7 matching bases. Germline V gives CDR1 SGHRS, CDR2 YFSETQ. The CDR3 has 14 residues. The germline V and J ends were trimmed by 0 bases and 10 bases, with 16 bases remaining between them. CDR3 sequence: CASSLAGQGEDQYF. The CDR3 DNA is TGCGCCAGCAGCTTGGCAGGTCAGGGGGAGGACCAGTACTTC.

The chain links TRBV27 to TRBJ1-1, with a weak D call TRBD1 (5 bases). Trimming pared 3 bases from V and 5 bases from J, leaving 16 bases between. The CDR3 contains 15 residues. Germline V CDR1 and CDR2: MNHEY, SMNVEV (reference sequence). CDR3 nucleotides: TGTGCCAGCAGTTTGATCGCTTGGGGGGTAACTGAAGCTTTCTTT. Translated: CASSLIAWGVTEAFF.

This chain joins TRBV15 and TRBJ1-4; D perhaps matches TRBD1 (6 bases). The germline V and J ends were trimmed by 5 bases and 6 bases, with 16 bases remaining between them. This CDR3 is 15 amino acids long. Germline V CDR1 and CDR2: LNHNV, YYDKDF (reference sequence). CDR3 amino acids: CATSGAGAFDEKLFF. CDR3 bases: TGTGCCACCAGCGGGGCAGGGGCGTTTGATGAAAAACTGTTTTTT. Full variable domain (outside the CDR3, taken from reference TRBV15 and TRBJ1-4): DAMVIQNPRYQVTQFGKPVTLSCSQTLNHNVMYWYQQKSSQAPKLLFHYYDKDFNNEADTPDNFQSRRPNTSFCFLDIRSPGLGDTAMYLCATSGAGAFDEKLFFGSGTQLSVL.

The sample holds a few counts of this clonotype. The chain uses TRBV7-9 and TRBJ1-1, with D uncertain. V was shortened by 1 base and J by 4 bases, with 10 bases between the two germline ends. CDR1 is SEHNR and CDR2 is FQNEAQ in the germline V gene (reference sequence). This CDR3 region has 14 residues. The CDR3: CASSLETVGTEAFF. DNA of the CDR3: TGTGCCAGCAGCTTAGAAACAGTAGGCACTGAAGCTTTCTTT.

This clonotype was recorded a few times. As DNA, the CDR3 is TGCAGTGCCGTACCGGGGACAGGGGCATCCTACGAGCAGTACTTC. Translation gives CSAVPGTGASYEQYF. The chain is built from TRBV20-1 and TRBJ2-7; 10 bases are a match to TRBD1. V was pared by 6 bases and J by 1 base, with 9 bases of the junction left unmatched. There are 15 residues in the CDR3. Looked up from germline, CDR1 is DFQATT and CDR2 is SNEGSKA (reference sequence).

The CDR3 loop is CASSLRQGDTEAFF. The CDR3 DNA sequence: TGCGCCAGCAGCTTGCGTCAGGGAGACACTGAAGCTTTCTTT. The chain uses TRBV5-1 and TRBJ1-1; the D gene is possibly TRBD1 (5 bases). The CDR3 totals 14 residues. The germline V gene encodes CDR1 SGHRS and CDR2 YFSETQ. Deletions cut 1 base from V and 3 bases from J, with 10 bases between.

This sequence joins TRBV20-1 and TRBJ2-7; 9 bases match TRBD1. From germline, CDR1 is DFQATT and CDR2 SNEGSKA (reference sequence). J was trimmed by 4 bases and V by 3 bases; bases with no gene match: 13. This CDR3 has 16 residues. The CDR3 bases are TGCAGTGCTAGGGGGGGGGACAGGGTCAGTGGGTACGAGCAGTACTTC. It is translated as CSARGGDRVSGYEQYF.

This clonotype has a handful of counts. The rearrangement links TRBV7-2 to TRBJ2-5; D tentatively fits TRBD1 or TRBD2 (6 bases each). V lost 8 bases to trimming and J lost 5 bases, with 15 bases between them. The CDR3 extends over 13 amino acids. The germline gives CDR1 SGHTA, CDR2 FQGNSA. The CDR3 protein is CASGPGGRETQYF. DNA of the CDR3: TGTGCCAGCGGACCTGGGGGGCGGGAGACCCAGTACTTC.

This clonotype was picked up a small number of times. The chain is built from TRBV2 and TRBJ2-2, with D uncertain. The CDR3 is 15 amino acids. V was cut by 10 bases and J by 3 bases, with 18 bases left in between. Germline loops: CDR1 SNHLY, CDR2 FYNNEI. In DNA, the CDR3 is TGTGCCATCACACCCCCGCTTGCCTACACCGGGGAGCTGTTTTTT. Its translation is CAITPPLAYTGELFF.

The chain recombines TRBV3-1 with TRBJ1-5, with D unresolved. Trimming cost V 0 bases and J 6 bases, with 9 bases left between them. In germline, CDR1 is LGHDT, CDR2 YNNKEL (reference sequence). This CDR3 has 14 amino acids. The DNA of the CDR3 is TGTGCCAGCAGCCAAGAGGGCGGCAGTCAGCCCCAGCATTTT. Its protein is CASSQEGGSQPQHF.

The chain joins TRBV5-1 to TRBJ2-3; D not certain. The V end lost 4 bases, the J end lost 6 bases, and 12 bases lay between the germline ends. Germline V gives CDR1 SGHRS, CDR2 YFSETQ. The CDR3 sequence is 13 residues long. The CDR3 loop is CASSPAPGDTQYF. In nucleotides, the CDR3 is TGCGCCAGCAGCCCGGCCCCCGGGGATACGCAGTATTTT.

The gene calls are TRBV24-1 and TRBJ1-1; D may be TRBD1 (6 bases). CDR1 KGHDR and CDR2 SFDVKD come from the germline V gene. Between the trimmed V and J ends, which lost 3 bases and 6 bases, there was a span of 16 bases. This CDR3 has 15 amino acids. CDR3 nucleotide sequence: TGTGCCACCAGTGATCCCGCGAGGGGGGCGGCTGAAGCTTTCTTT. Its protein is CATSDPARGAAEAFF.

The genes are TRBV6-5 and TRBJ1-1; D is possibly TRBD1 (5 bases). Per the germline V gene, CDR1 is MNHEY and CDR2 is SVGAGI. CDR3 size: 13 residues. V dropped 7 bases and J dropped 4 bases, with 13 bases sitting between them. The CDR3 DNA follows: TGTGCCAGCACCTTACGGGGGGGCACTGAAGCTTTCTTT. Translation gives CASTLRGGTEAFF.

V is TRBV10-3 and J is TRBJ1-5; possibly TRBD1 for D (6 bases). In germline, CDR1 is ENHRY, CDR2 SYGVKD. The CDR3 has 14 amino acids. Trimming removed 1 base from V and 3 bases from J, with 7 bases in between. CDR3 sequence (DNA): TGTGCCATCAGTGAGTTGGGGGCCAATCAGCCCCAGCATTTT. As protein: CAISELGANQPQHF.

Many counts were recorded for this clonotype. The rearrangement joins TRBV6-6 to TRBJ1-6; 7 nucleotides align to TRBD1. CDR3 size: 17 residues. Germline V gene sequence: CDR1 MNHNY, CDR2 SVGAGI (reference sequence). The junction had 7 bases not matched to a gene; V was cut back by 5 bases and J by 0 bases. The CDR3: CASSPPQGSSYNSPLHF. The CDR3 nucleotides read TGTGCCAGCAGTCCCCCACAGGGGAGCTCCTATAATTCACCCCTCCACTTT.

The V call is TRBV4-2, the J call TRBJ1-2; tentative D call: TRBD1 (6 bases). CDR3 length equals 17 residues. V was pared by 4 bases and J by 2 bases, with 20 bases between. Germline V gene sequence: CDR1 LGHNA, CDR2 YNFKEQ. The CDR3 protein is CASSPSPRGGLNYGYTF. In DNA form, the CDR3 reads TGTGCCAGCAGCCCCTCCCCCCGCGGGGGGCTAAACTATGGCTACACCTTC.

This chain connects TRBV7-2 to TRBJ2-5; D gene unclear. Trimming removed 5 bases at V and 5 bases at J, with 12 bases between. Germline values: CDR1 SGHTA, CDR2 FQGNSA. The CDR3 is 13 amino acids. The CDR3 here is CASSPPNGETQYF. DNA of the CDR3: TGTGCCAGCAGCCCCCCGAATGGCGAGACCCAGTACTTC.

Here the CDR3 DNA reads TGTGCCAGCAGCTCGGGACTAGCGGATTACAATGAGCAGTTCTTC. This gives the protein CASSSGLADYNEQFF. The chain combines TRBV4-2 with TRBJ2-1; 11 positions match TRBD2. Germline trimming cut 5 bases from V and 4 bases from J; bases unmatched to any gene: 4. Germline V gives CDR1 LGHNA, CDR2 YNFKEQ. This CDR3 has 15 residues.

The chain carries TRBV12-3 or TRBV12-4 and TRBJ1-5; maybe TRBD1 (5 bases). Trimming removed 6 bases from V and 0 bases from J, with 12 bases in between. This CDR3 spans 15 amino acids. CDR3 nucleotide sequence: TGTGCCAGCAGACGTGACAGTAATAGCAATCAGCCCCAGCATTTT. Translated: CASRRDSNSNQPQHF.

For this clonotype: Germline is not matched at one junction end, which may reflect a read error. The chain has TRBV12-3 or TRBV12-4 and TRBJ2-1; tentative D call: TRBD1 (6 bases). The CDR3 has 17 amino acids. CDR3 coding DNA: TGTGCCAGCAGTGGGGGCTTGGTAGAGGCTACTTACAATGGGCAGTTCTTC. Its protein is CASSGGLVEATYNGQFF.

In this sample, this clonotype turned up a few times. The chain carries TRBV5-1 and TRBJ2-1; a weak D match, TRBD1 (6 bases). Germline V gene lookup returns CDR1 SGHRS and CDR2 YFSETQ. This CDR3 comprises 16 residues. The V end was cut by 2 bases, the J end by 0 bases, with 12 bases between. Here the CDR3 DNA reads TGCGCCAGCAGCTTAACGACAGGTGGCTCCTACAATGAGCAGTTCTTC. This encodes CASSLTTGGSYNEQFF. Full variable domain (remainder filled in from reference TRBV5-1 and TRBJ2-1): KAGVTQTPRYLIKTRGQQVTLSCSPISGHRSVSWYQQTPGQGLQFLFEYFSETQRNKGNFPGRFSGRQFSNSRSEMNVSTLELGDSALYLCASSLTTGGSYNEQFFGPGTRLTVL.